Listed below are T cell receptor beta chains from one sample, sequenced in a study of neoadjuvant anti-PD-1 for oral cavity cancer. The table came from immunoSEQ multiplex PCR; TCRdb's copy has only in-frame clones and leaves some out. Of about 37,000 clones listed, over 30% are singletons. Sequencing used tumor tissue, obtained after nivolumab (anti-PD-1) treatment. These receptor sequences come from a person between 35 and 79 years old with oral cavity squamous cell carcinoma. Each CDR3 is given with its conserved first and last residue. A D gene is named only where the DNA matches it firmly. Clone size is not always given. Where it is, it says once, few, many or a class for expanded clones.

>13|.|TRBJ1-5|TRBV6-1|few
CASSDEGNQPQHF
TGTGCCAGCAGTGATGAGGGGAATCAGCCCCAGCATTTT
>14|.|TRBJ2-7|TRBV7-9|.
CASSLWRSSYEQYF
TGTGCCAGCAGCCTCTGGAGAAGCTCCTACGAGCAGTACTTC
>13|.|TRBJ1-5|TRBV30|many
CAWSADSNQPQHF
TGTGCCTGGAGTGCCGATAGCAATCAGCCCCAGCATTTT
>14|.|TRBJ2-3|TRBV27|many
CASTAGRSTDTQYF
TGTGCCAGCACGGCGGGGAGGAGCACAGATACGCAGTATTTT
>13|.|TRBJ2-7|TRBV7-9|many
CASSSGNLYEQYF
TGTGCCAGCAGCTCGGGAAACCTTTACGAGCAGTACTTC
>17|.|TRBJ2-6|TRBV19|.
CASSRGRGGSGANVLTF
TGTGCCAGTAGTCGGGGCAGGGGCGGCTCTGGGGCCAACGTCCTGACTTTC
>11|.|TRBJ2-7|TRBV28|few
CASSEGRTRFF
TGTGCCAGCAGTGAAGGCCGGACACGCTTCTTC
>12|TRBD1|TRBJ1-1|TRBV11-3|.
CASSRGQREAFF
TGTGCCAGCAGCCGGGGACAGCGTGAAGCTTTCTTT
>12|.|TRBJ2-3|TRBV29-1|.
CSVEEGADTQYF
TGCAGCGTTGAGGAGGGGGCAGATACGCAGTATTTT
>15|TRBD1|TRBJ1-2|TRBV5-1|.
CASSPGQGVQDGYTF
TGCGCCAGCAGCCCTGGACAGGGGGTGCAGGATGGCTACACCTTC
>13|.|TRBJ1-1|TRBV19|many
CASTGPQNTEAFF
TGTGCCAGTACCGGACCCCAGAACACTGAAGCTTTCTTT
>15|TRBD2|TRBJ2-1|TRBV7-9|.
CASSSTSGRGFEQFF
TGTGCCAGCAGCTCCACTAGCGGGAGAGGTTTTGAGCAGTTCTTC
>17|.|TRBJ2-2|TRBV11-3|.
CASSLDQGGANTGELFF
TGTGCCAGCAGCTTAGATCAGGGGGGCGCGAACACCGGGGAGCTGTTTTTT
>16|TRBD1|TRBJ2-7|TRBV28|.
CASSATRTGVRNEQYF
TGTGCCAGCAGTGCGACCCGGACAGGGGTGAGGAACGAGCAGTACTTC
>13|.|TRBJ2-1|TRBV25-1|.
CASSEVWGNEQFF
TGTGCCAGCAGTGAAGTCTGGGGGAATGAGCAGTTCTTC
>16|TRBD2|TRBJ2-3|TRBV5-4|.
CASSLKLAGGTDTQYF
TGTGCCAGCAGCCTCAAACTAGCGGGGGGAACAGATACGCAGTATTTT
>18|TRBD2|TRBJ2-1|TRBV9|few
CASSVGPPIAGGYNEQFF
TGTGCCAGCAGCGTAGGGCCCCCAATAGCGGGGGGTTACAATGAGCAGTTCTTC
>16|TRBD1|TRBJ1-4|TRBV7-3|once
CASSRIHRGRDEKLFF
TGTGCCAGCAGCCGGATCCACAGGGGACGGGATGAAAAACTGTTTTTT
>13|.|TRBJ1-1|TRBV9|.
CASSVVTGTEAFF
TGTGCCAGCAGCGTAGTTACAGGCACTGAAGCTTTCTTT
>14|TRBD2|TRBJ2-1|TRBV25-1|.
CASSSGRAYNEQFF
TGTGCCAGCAGTAGCGGGAGAGCGTACAATGAGCAGTTCTTC
>13|.|TRBJ1-2|TRBV5-1|.
CASSLAGSEGYTF
TGCGCCAGCAGCTTAGCAGGGTCAGAGGGCTACACCTTC
>13|.|TRBJ2-2|TRBV5-4|few
CASSFNPTGELFF
TGTGCCAGCAGCTTCAATCCCACCGGGGAGCTGTTTTTT
>15|TRBD1|TRBJ1-2|TRBV7-9|few
CASSAGGQGLYGYTF
TGTGCCAGCAGCGCGGGGGGACAGGGACTTTATGGCTACACCTTC
>14|.|TRBJ1-4|TRBV2|many
CASSEARQVGKLFF
TGTGCCAGCAGTGAAGCGCGTCAGGTCGGAAAACTGTTTTTT
>14|TRBD1|TRBJ1-1|TRBV4-1|many
CASSHPDRVTEAFF
TGCGCCAGCAGCCATCCAGACAGGGTGACTGAAGCTTTCTTT
>15|.|TRBJ1-1|TRBV9|few
CASSLRPWGNTEAFF
TGTGCCAGCAGCTTAAGACCCTGGGGGAACACTGAAGCTTTCTTT
>15|.|TRBJ2-3|TRBV30|once
CAWSRSGTGTDTQYF
TGTGCCTGGAGTAGGTCAGGGACTGGCACAGATACGCAGTATTTT
>15|TRBD1|TRBJ2-1|TRBV5-1|.
CASSKDRVSYNEQFF
TGCGCCAGCAGCAAGGACAGGGTTTCCTACAATGAGCAGTTCTTC
>14|.|TRBJ1-4|TRBV9|.
CASSSQASREKLFF
TGTGCCAGCAGCTCCCAGGCCTCTAGGGAAAAACTGTTTTTT
>14|.|TRBJ1-3|TRBV6-1|few
CASSQGFPGNTIYF
TGTGCCAGCAGCCAGGGGTTTCCTGGAAACACCATATATTTT
>15|TRBD1|TRBJ2-2|TRBV2|few
CASGGDRAYTGELFF
TGTGCCAGCGGCGGGGACAGGGCTTACACCGGGGAGCTGTTTTTT
>16|TRBD1|TRBJ1-5|TRBV7-8|few
CASSLVATGFVQPQHF
TGTGCCAGCAGCTTAGTGGCGACAGGGTTCGTGCAGCCCCAGCATTTT
>15|.|TRBJ2-2|TRBV7-9|.
CASSQMAGAVGELFF
TGTGCCAGCAGCCAGATGGCGGGGGCCGTCGGGGAGCTGTTTTTT
>13|.|TRBJ2-4|TRBV12-5|few
CASGLVAKNIQYF
TGTGCTAGTGGACTAGTAGCCAAAAACATTCAGTACTTC
>14|TRBD2|TRBJ2-3|TRBV29-1|.
CSVETSGSTDTQYF
TGCAGCGTTGAGACTAGCGGGAGCACAGATACGCAGTATTTT
>12|.|TRBJ1-1|TRBV7-3|.
CASNRENTEAFF
TGTGCCAGCAACAGGGAGAACACTGAAGCTTTCTTT
>16|TRBD2|TRBJ2-1|TRBV6-1|many
CASSVSLAGVGFEQFF
TGTGCCAGCAGTGTGTCTCTAGCGGGAGTTGGTTTTGAGCAGTTCTTC
>17|TRBD1|TRBJ2-7|TRBV7-6|.
CASSLNPPGQGAGEQYF
TGTGCCAGCAGCTTAAACCCACCGGGACAGGGGGCGGGCGAGCAGTACTTC
>20|TRBD2|TRBJ2-2|TRBV7-8|.
CASSPRTSGGAGTNTGELFF
TGTGCCAGCAGCCCCCGGACTAGCGGGGGGGCCGGGACGAACACCGGGGAGCTGTTTTTT
>16|TRBD1|TRBJ2-6|TRBV5-1|few
CASSSNRGAGANVLTF
TGCGCCAGCAGCTCGAACAGGGGTGCTGGGGCCAACGTCCTGACTTTC
>14|TRBD1|TRBJ1-1|TRBV7-6|.
CASSSDRANTEAFF
TGTGCCAGCAGCTCGGACAGGGCGAACACTGAAGCTTTCTTT
>14|.|TRBJ1-5|TRBV15|few
CATSSRGGNQPQHF
TGTGCCACCAGCTCTCGGGGGGGGAATCAGCCCCAGCATTTT
>12|.|TRBJ1-2|TRBV2|.
CASSTGQDGYTF
TGTGCCAGCAGTACAGGGCAGGATGGCTACACCTTC
>14|.|TRBJ1-2|TRBV7-2|few
CASSSSGRGYGYTF
TGTGCCAGCAGCTCCTCGGGGAGGGGGTATGGCTACACCTTC
>12|.|TRBJ2-7|TRBV7-9|once
CASSLATGEQYF
TGTGCCAGCAGCTTAGCCACCGGAGAGCAGTACTTC
>14|.|TRBJ2-1|TRBV21-1|.
CASSTWELDNEQFF
TGTGCCAGCAGCACGTGGGAATTAGACAATGAGCAGTTCTTC
>15|.|TRBJ1-4|TRBV5-1|.
CASSLSGGIEEKLFF
TGCGCCAGCAGCTTGTCGGGGGGTATAGAGGAAAAACTGTTTTTT
>16|.|TRBJ2-1|TRBV5-6|.
CASTRASAGSYNEQFF
TGTGCCAGCACCAGGGCTAGCGCGGGCTCCTACAATGAGCAGTTCTTC
>10|.|TRBJ1-2|TRBV10-2|few
CASLAQGYTF
TGCGCCAGCTTGGCCCAAGGCTACACCTTC
>13|TRBD1|TRBJ1-2|TRBV7-6|few
CASSSGQRHGYTF
TGTGCCAGCAGCTCGGGACAGCGCCATGGCTACACCTTC
>19|TRBD1|TRBJ2-2|TRBV9|.
CASSLGSGLRGQDTGELFF
TGTGCCAGCAGCTTAGGGTCAGGACTACGGGGACAGGACACCGGGGAGCTGTTTTTT
>17|TRBD1|TRBJ2-7|TRBV5-1|.
CASSLGRGRAFSYEQYF
TGCGCCAGCAGTCTGGGCAGGGGGCGAGCTTTCTCCTACGAGCAGTACTTC
>13|TRBD1|TRBJ1-1|TRBV30|.
CAWSRDRRREAFF
TGTGCCTGGAGTCGGGACAGGCGTCGTGAAGCTTTCTTT
>15|.|TRBJ1-4|TRBV6-6|.
CASSKDGGPNEKLFF
TGTGCCAGCAGCAAAGACGGGGGGCCAAATGAAAAACTGTTTTTT
>13|.|TRBJ1-1|TRBV7-8|many
CASSPDRNREAFF
TGTGCCAGCAGCCCCGACAGAAATCGTGAAGCTTTCTTT
>15|TRBD2|TRBJ2-7|TRBV28|many
CASRAGSSGAYEQYF
TGTGCCAGCAGGGCTGGGTCTAGCGGCGCCTACGAGCAGTACTTC
>12|.|TRBJ1-5|TRBV6-6|.
CASNWGLAPQHF
TGTGCCAGCAATTGGGGGCTAGCGCCCCAGCATTTT
>14|.|TRBJ1-5|TRBV16|medium-sized
CASSQSGVNQPQHF
TGTGCCAGCAGCCAATCGGGTGTCAATCAGCCCCAGCATTTT
>15|TRBD2|TRBJ2-3|TRBV29-1|.
CSANGLAGAVDTQYF
TGCAGCGCCAACGGACTAGCGGGAGCGGTAGATACGCAGTATTTT